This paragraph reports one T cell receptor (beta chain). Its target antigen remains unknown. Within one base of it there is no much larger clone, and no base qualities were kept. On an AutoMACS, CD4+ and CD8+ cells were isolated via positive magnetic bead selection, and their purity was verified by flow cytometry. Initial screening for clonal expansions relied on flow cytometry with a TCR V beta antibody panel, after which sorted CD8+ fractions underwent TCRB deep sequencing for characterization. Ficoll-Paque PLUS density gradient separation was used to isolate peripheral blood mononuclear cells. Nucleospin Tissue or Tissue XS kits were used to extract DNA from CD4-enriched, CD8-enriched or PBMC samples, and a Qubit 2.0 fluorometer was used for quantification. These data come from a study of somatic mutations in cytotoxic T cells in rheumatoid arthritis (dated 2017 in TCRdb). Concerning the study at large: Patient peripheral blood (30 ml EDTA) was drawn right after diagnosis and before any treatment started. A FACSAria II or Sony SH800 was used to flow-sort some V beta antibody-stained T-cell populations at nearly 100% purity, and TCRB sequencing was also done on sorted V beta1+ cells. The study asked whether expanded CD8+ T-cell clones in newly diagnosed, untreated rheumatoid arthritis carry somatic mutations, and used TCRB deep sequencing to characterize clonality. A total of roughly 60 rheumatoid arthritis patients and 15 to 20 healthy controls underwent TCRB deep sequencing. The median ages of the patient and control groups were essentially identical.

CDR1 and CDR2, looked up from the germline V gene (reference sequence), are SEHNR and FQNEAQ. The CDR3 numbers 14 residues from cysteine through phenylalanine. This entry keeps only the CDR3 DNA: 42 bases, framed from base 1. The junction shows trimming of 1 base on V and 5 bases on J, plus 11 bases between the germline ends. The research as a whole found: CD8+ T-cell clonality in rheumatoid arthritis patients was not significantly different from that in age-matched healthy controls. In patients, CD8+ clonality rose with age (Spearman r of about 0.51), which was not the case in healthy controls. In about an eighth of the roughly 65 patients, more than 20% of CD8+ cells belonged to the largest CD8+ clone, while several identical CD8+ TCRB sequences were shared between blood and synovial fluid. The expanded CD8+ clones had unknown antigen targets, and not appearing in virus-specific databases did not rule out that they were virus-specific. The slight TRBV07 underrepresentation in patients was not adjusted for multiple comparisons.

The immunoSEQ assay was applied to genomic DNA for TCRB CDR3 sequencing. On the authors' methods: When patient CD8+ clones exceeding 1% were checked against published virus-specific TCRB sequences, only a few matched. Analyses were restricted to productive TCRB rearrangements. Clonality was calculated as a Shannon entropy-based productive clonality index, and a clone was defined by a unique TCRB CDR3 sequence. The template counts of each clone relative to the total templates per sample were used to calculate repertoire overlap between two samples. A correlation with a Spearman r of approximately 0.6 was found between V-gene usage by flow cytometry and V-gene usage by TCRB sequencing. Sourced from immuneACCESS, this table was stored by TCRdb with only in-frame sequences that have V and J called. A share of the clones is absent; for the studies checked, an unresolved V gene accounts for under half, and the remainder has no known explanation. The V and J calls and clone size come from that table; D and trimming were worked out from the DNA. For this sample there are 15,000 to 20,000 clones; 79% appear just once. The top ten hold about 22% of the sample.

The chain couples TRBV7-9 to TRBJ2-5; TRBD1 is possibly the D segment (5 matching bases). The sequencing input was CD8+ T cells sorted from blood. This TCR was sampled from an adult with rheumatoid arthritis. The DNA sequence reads TGTGCCAGCAGCTTAGTTGCGACAGAGGAGACCCAGTACTTC. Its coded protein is CASSLVATEETQYF.